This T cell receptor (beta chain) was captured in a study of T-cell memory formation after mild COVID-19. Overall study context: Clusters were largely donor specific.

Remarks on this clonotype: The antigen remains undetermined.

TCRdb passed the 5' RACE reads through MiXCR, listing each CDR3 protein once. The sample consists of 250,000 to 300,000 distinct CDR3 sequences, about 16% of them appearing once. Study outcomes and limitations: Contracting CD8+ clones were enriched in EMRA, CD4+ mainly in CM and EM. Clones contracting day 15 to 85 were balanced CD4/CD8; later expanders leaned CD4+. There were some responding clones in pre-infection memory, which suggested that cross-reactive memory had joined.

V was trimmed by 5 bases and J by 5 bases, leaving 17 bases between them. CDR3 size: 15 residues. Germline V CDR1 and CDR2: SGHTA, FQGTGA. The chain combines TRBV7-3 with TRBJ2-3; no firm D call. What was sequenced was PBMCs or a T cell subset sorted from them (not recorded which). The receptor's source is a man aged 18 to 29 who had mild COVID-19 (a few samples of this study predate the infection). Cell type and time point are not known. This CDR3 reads CASSKTDGSRDTQYF. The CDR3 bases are TGTGCCAGCAGCAAAACGGACGGTTCTAGAGATACGCAGTATTTT.